Below, 7 T cell receptor beta chains from the same sample are listed, as sequenced in a study of beta chain features in type 1 diabetes (dated by TCRdb to 2016 to 2019). Overall study outcomes, separate from this receptor: Type 1 diabetes patients showed a moderate but significant shortening of TCRB CDR3 length in all four CD4+ subsets.

Antigens for these TCRs are unknown. Library preparation employed the immunoSEQ multiplex PCR assay. The entire amount of isolated RNA was reverse transcribed using the High Capacity cDNA Reverse Transcription Kit, so the sequenced TCRB transcripts were expressed ones. TCRdb's version of the immuneACCESS table is confined to in-frame rearrangements and falls short of the full clone set. An unresolved V gene accounts for under half of the shortfall where checked; the remainder is of unknown origin. This sample comprises roughly 150,000 clones, roughly 9% of them detected only once. Under 0.85% of the sample comes from the top ten. Specimen: central memory CD4+ T cells from blood. The receptor set was obtained from a woman in her 30s with type 1 diabetes.

This clone has more than one count but fewer than ten. This chain uses TRBV7-8 with TRBJ2-1, with D possibly being TRBD2 (7 bases). Per germline, CDR1 SGHVS and CDR2 FQNEAQ. V dropped 5 bases and J dropped 15 bases, with 29 bases sitting between them. CDR3 length: 16 amino acids. The chain's CDR3 is CASSRLTGAGDWFPFF. CDR3 sequence (DNA): TGTGCCAGCAGCCGTTTAACGGGGGCGGGAGACTGGTTTCCGTTCTTC.

The chain is built from TRBV19 and TRBJ1-5; unclear D gene. The CDR3 runs to 14 residues. Deletions cut 7 bases from V and 2 bases from J, with 12 bases between. CDR1 is LNHDA and CDR2 is SQIVND in the germline V gene (reference sequence). CDR3 bases: TGTGCCAGTAAACCCCAGGCTGGCAATCAGCCCCAGCATTTT. Amino acid sequence: CASKPQAGNQPQHF.

There are a few counts of this clone. This rearrangement joins TRBV7-3 to TRBJ2-2; D possibly corresponds to TRBD2 (5 bases). The germline CDR1 and CDR2 sequences are SGHTA and FQGTGA. V lost 2 bases and J 5 bases, leaving 12 bases between the germline ends. The length of the CDR3 is 15 residues. In DNA form, the CDR3 reads TGTGCCAGCAGCTTAGACCCCGGGGTGACCGGGGAGCTGTTTTTT. Protein: CASSLDPGVTGELFF. Combining the CDR3 with reference TRBV7-3 and TRBJ2-2 gives the whole variable domain GAGVSQTPSNKVTEKGKYVELRCDPISGHTALYWYRQSLGQGPEFLIYFQGTGAADDSGLPNDRFFAVRPEGSVSTLKIQRTERGDSAVYLCASSLDPGVTGELFFGEGSRLTVL.

This clone has just a few counts. The chain carries TRBV30 and TRBJ2-1, with TRBD1 as a possible D gene (6 bases). The CDR3 covers 15 residues. The germline gives CDR1 GTSNPN, CDR2 SVGIG (reference sequence). The V end lost 5 bases, the J end lost 0 bases, and 14 bases lay between the germline ends. CDR3 amino acids: CAWYAGAHSYNEQFF. CDR3 DNA: TGTGCCTGGTATGCAGGGGCTCACTCCTACAATGAGCAGTTCTTC.

This clone was counted only a few times. The V and J genes are TRBV4-2 and TRBJ2-3, with 8 positions matching TRBD2. Germline V CDR1 and CDR2: LGHNA, YNFKEQ. This CDR3 contains 15 residues. V was clipped by 2 bases and J by 1 base; unmatched bases: 2. The CDR3 sequence is CASSQQAGGTDTQYF. The CDR3 region has the DNA TGTGCCAGCAGCCAACAAGCGGGAGGCACAGATACGCAGTATTTT.

This clone was counted a few times. CDR3 DNA sequence: TGTGCCATCAGTGAGTTTAGTACCACAGATACGCAGTATTTT. It is translated as CAISEFSTTDTQYF. The chain combines TRBV10-3 with TRBJ2-3; D is unresolved. The CDR3 sequence is 14 residues long. V lost 1 base, J lost 2 bases, and 7 bases lay in between. Germline CDR1 and CDR2: ENHRY and SYGVKD.

The sample holds a few counts of this clone. The chain has TRBV28 and TRBJ2-7, with 10 bases aligning to TRBD1. This CDR3 region has 14 residues. The V and J ends lost 5 bases and 5 bases, in that order; junction bases with no gene match: 6. The V gene's germline CDR1 is MDHEN and CDR2 SYDVKM. The CDR3 protein is CASSTGTGAHEQYF. CDR3 DNA: TGTGCCAGCAGTACCGGGACAGGGGCGCACGAGCAGTACTTC.